This TCR beta chain was obtained from a study of blood T cell repertoires in COVID-19 (dated by TCRdb to 2020 to 2021). Study-level background: Samples covering the acute and convalescent phases of COVID-19 were provided by collaborators in the United States, Italy and Spain. The material from the prospective study consisted of cDNA or gDNA derived from T cells, B-cell-depleted T cells, or PBMCs. The dataset comprised deeply sampled blood TCRbeta repertoires from subjects exposed to, actively infected with, or recovered from COVID-19. A freely available public database, intended as a resource for researchers studying the immune response to SARS-CoV-2, is where the repertoires were released. Samples were obtained from the ongoing ImmuneRACE study (first 160 participants) and from about 1,300 subjects provided by 6 global collaborators. The sample metadata nearly always contained a de-identified subject ID, COVID-19 status, age in years and sex. Where HLA class I and class II types were available, the types were taken from metadata supplied by the sample provider, not from assay-based typing.

This clone was detected a few times. Its specific antigen is unknown. Per-base qualities were not stored, and no clone one base away is much larger. The study at large found these results: The quantity of clinical and demographic metadata differed by source and by participant and was supplied without curation.

The immunoSEQ Assay, a bias-controlled multiplex PCR, was used to amplify TCRbeta CDR3 regions from genomic DNA. As for the original processing: The number of nucleated cells in each sample was estimated by amplification of reference gene primers within the assay. To quantify the absolute abundance of each unique TCRbeta CDR3 rearrangement, sequence reads were collapsed and filtered. For each sample, productive Simpson clonality was calculated by taking the square root of Simpson's diversity index across productive rearrangements. Not all clones reach the TCRdb copy of this immuneACCESS table, which keeps in-frame sequences only. Checked studies attribute under half of the gap to unresolved V genes and leave the rest unexplained. V, J and clone size are taken as reported in that table, and D and trimming were inferred from the DNA itself. A total of approximately 240,000 clones appear in this sample, approximately 90% of them only once. The ten largest clones capture under 6.5% of the sample.

Enrolling through a virtual design, the prospective study's participants ranged in age from roughly 18 to 90 years and lived across some 22 United States geographic areas. Cohort assignment in the prospective study relied on participant-reported clinical history from a screening survey and a study questionnaire. In the prospective study, whole blood, serum and a nasopharyngeal or oropharyngeal swab were collected from each participant by mobile phlebotomists. Participants in the prospective study had the option to provide additional blood draws and questionnaires over a roughly two-month period. Prospective study blood samples were shipped either frozen or at room temperature before DNA extraction. The TCR originated in a woman in her twenties or thirties with acute COVID-19. Sample: PBMCs or T cells enriched from blood (not recorded which).

The nucleotide sequence is given as TGCGCCAGCAGCCAAGATGGATCTAGCGAAGAGACCCAGTACTTC. This is translated as CASSQDGSSEETQYF. The V and J segments used are TRBV4-1 and TRBJ2-5; a tentative D call is TRBD2 (6 bases match). The germline V gene specifies MGHRA as CDR1 and YSYEKL as CDR2. The V and J ends are trimmed by 0 bases and 3 bases, leaving 11 bases between them. The CDR3 has 15 amino acids, counting the end cysteine and phenylalanine. The kept DNA is CDR3 alone, 45 bases in frame from the first base.